This T cell receptor (beta chain) came from a study of T cell repertoires in cytomegalovirus infection. TCRdb re-called the reads with MiXCR, one entry per CDR3 protein. The sample shows a few hundred thousand distinct CDR3 sequences, around 15% of them seen only once. The V and J ends lost 9 bases and 5 bases, in that order; junction bases with no gene match: 10. Per the germline V gene, CDR1 is MNHNY and CDR2 is SVGAGI (reference sequence). CDR3 size: 14 residues. The receptor comes from a human donor in good health (CMV status not recorded). Some clones in this sample may be carry-over from other donors' samples. Sequencing used CD8+ T cells from PBMCs. This sequence joins TRBV6-6 and TRBJ2-1; TRBD2 matches at 7 bases. The chain's CDR3 is CASKVGLDNNEQFF. As DNA, the CDR3 is TGTGCCAGTAAGGTCGGACTAGATAACAATGAGCAGTTCTTC.